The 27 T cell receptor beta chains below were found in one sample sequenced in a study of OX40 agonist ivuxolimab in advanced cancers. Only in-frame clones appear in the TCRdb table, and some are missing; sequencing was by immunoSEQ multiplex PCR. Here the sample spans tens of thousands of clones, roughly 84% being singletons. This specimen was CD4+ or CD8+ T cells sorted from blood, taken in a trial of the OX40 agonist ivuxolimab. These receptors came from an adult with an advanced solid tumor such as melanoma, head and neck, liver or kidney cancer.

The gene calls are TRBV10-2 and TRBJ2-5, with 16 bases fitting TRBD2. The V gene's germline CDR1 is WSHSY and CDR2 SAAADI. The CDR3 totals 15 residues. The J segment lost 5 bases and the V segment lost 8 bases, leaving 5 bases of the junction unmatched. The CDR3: CASGTSGRAWETQYF. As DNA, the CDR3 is TGCGCCAGCGGGACTAGCGGGAGGGCCTGGGAGACCCAGTACTTC.

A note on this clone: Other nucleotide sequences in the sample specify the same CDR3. In DNA form, the CDR3 reads TGCAGCGTTGTGGGACAGGGGGCCTGGGGCTACACCTTC. As protein: CSVVGQGAWGYTF. This chain connects TRBV29-1 to TRBJ1-2, with 12 positions matching TRBD1. The CDR3 length is 13 residues. The germline CDR1 and CDR2 sequences are SQVTM and ANQGSEA. The V and J ends lost 4 bases and 8 bases, in that order; junction bases with no gene match: 5.

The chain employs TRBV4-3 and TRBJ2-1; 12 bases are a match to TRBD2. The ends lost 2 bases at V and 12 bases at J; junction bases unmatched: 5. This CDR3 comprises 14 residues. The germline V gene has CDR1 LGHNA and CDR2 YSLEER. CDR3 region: CASSQSLAGGGQFF. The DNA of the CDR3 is TGCGCCAGCAGCCAATCACTAGCGGGGGGAGGGCAGTTCTTC.

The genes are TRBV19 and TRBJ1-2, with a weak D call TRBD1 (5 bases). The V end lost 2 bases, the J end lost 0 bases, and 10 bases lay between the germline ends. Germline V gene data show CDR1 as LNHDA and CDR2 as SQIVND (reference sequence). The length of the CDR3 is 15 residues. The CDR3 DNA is TGTGCCAGTAGTATAAGGGGAACCCCTAACTATGGCTACACCTTC. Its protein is CASSIRGTPNYGYTF.

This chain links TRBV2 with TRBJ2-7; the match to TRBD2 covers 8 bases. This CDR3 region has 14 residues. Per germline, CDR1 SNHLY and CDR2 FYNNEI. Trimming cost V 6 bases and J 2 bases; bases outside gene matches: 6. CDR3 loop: CASRTSGSTYEQYF. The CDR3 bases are TGTGCCAGCAGAACAAGCGGGAGTACCTACGAGCAGTACTTC.

The CDR3 DNA reads as TGTGCCAGCAGCGTAGGGGCTAGCGGCTCCTACGAGCAGTACTTC. Protein product: CASSVGASGSYEQYF. V and J are TRBV9 and TRBJ2-7; 7 nucleotides agree with TRBD2. CDR1 and CDR2 from the germline V gene are SGDLS and YYNGEE. The CDR3 runs 15 residues. V gave up 0 bases and J gave up 0 bases; unmatched junction bases: 3.

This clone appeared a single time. In DNA form, the CDR3 reads TGCGCCAGCAGCGGGACGGCCAACACTGAAGCTTTCTTT. Its translation is CASSGTANTEAFF. The gene calls are TRBV5-1 and TRBJ1-1; D possibly corresponds to TRBD1 (5 bases). CDR1 is SGHRS and CDR2 is YFSETQ in the germline V gene. The CDR3 consists of 13 residues. Trimming removed 4 bases from V and 2 bases from J, with 9 bases in between.

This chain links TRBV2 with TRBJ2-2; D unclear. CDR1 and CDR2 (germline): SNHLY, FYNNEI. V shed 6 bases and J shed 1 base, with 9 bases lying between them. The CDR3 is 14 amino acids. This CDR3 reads CASSRTVNTGELFF. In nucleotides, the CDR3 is TGTGCCAGCAGCCGGACGGTGAACACCGGGGAGCTGTTTTTT.

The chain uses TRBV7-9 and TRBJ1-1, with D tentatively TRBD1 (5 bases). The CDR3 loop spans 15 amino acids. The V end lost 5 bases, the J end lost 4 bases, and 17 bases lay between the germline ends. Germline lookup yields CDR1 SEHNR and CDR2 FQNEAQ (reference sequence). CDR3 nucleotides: TGTGCCAGCAGCACCCAAACAGGAACCTTCACTGAAGCTTTCTTT. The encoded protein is CASSTQTGTFTEAFF.

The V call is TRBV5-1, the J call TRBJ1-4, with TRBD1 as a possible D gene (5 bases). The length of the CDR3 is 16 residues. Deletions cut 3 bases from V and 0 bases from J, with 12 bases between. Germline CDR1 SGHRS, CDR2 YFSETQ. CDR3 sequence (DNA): TGCGCCAGCAGCTATGGGGGTGGAACAACTAATGAAAAACTGTTTTTT. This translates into CASSYGGGTTNEKLFF.

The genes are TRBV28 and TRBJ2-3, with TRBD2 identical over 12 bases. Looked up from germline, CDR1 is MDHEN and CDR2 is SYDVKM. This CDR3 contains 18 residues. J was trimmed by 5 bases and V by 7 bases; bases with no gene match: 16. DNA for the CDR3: TGTGCCAGCATAGTCTCGCCAGGACTAGCGGGAAGGGGAGATACGCAGTATTTT. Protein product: CASIVSPGLAGRGDTQYF.

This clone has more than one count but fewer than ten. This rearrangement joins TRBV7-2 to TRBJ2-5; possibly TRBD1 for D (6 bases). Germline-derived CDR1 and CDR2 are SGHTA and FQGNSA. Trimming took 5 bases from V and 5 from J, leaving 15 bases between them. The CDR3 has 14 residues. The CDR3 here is CASSPVTGMETQYF. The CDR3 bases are TGTGCCAGCAGCCCTGTGACAGGAATGGAGACCCAGTACTTC.

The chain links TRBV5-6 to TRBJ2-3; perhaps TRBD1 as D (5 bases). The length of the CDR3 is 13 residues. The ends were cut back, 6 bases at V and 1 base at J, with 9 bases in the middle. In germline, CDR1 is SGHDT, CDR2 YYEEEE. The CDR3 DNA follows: TGTGCCAGCACGCGACAGCGCACAGATACGCAGTATTTT. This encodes CASTRQRTDTQYF. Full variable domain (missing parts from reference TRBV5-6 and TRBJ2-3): DAGVTQSPTHLIKTRGQQVTLRCSPKSGHDTVSWYQQALGQGPQFIFQYYEEEERQRGNFPDRFSGHQFPNYSSELNVNALLLGDSALYLCASTRQRTDTQYFGPGTRLTVL.

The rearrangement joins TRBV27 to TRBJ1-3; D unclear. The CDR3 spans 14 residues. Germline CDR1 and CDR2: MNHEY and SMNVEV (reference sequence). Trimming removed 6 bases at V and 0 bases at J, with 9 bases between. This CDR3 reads CASRANPSGNTIYF. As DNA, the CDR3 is TGTGCCAGCAGAGCGAATCCCTCTGGAAACACCATATATTTT.

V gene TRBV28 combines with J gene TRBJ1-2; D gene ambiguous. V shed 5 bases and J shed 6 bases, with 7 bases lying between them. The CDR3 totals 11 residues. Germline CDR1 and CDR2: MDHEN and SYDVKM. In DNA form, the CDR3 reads TGTGCCAGCAGTCTATTCGATGGCTACACCTTC. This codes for CASSLFDGYTF.

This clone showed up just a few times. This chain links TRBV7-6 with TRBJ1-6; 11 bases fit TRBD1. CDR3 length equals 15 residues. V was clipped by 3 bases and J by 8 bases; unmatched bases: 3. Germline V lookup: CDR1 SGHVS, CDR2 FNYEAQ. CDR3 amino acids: CASSFRDRGYSPLHF. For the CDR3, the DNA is TGTGCCAGCAGCTTCCGGGACAGGGGGTATTCACCCCTCCACTTT.

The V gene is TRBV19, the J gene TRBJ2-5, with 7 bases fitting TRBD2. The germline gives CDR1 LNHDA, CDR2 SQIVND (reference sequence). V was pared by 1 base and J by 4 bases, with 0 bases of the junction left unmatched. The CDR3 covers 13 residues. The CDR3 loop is CASSIVAGETQYF. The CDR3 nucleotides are TGTGCCAGTAGTATAGTAGCGGGAGAGACCCAGTACTTC.

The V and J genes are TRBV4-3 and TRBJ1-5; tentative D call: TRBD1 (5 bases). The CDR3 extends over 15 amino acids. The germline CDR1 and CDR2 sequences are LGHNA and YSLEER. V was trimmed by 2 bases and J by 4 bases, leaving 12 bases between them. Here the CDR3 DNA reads TGCGCCAGCAGCCAACGGTCAGGGTATAATCAGCCCCAGCATTTT. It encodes CASSQRSGYNQPQHF.

CDR3 in amino acids: CASSTRTTTNEKLFF. The CDR3 DNA reads as TGTGCCAGTAGTACCCGGACCACAACTAATGAAAAACTGTTTTTT. The V gene is TRBV19, the J gene TRBJ1-4; D uncertain. The CDR3 runs 15 residues. Trimming cost V 4 bases and J 0 bases, with 9 bases left between them. The germline CDR1 and CDR2 sequences are LNHDA and SQIVND (reference sequence).

This CDR3 reads CASSPYGRGNQPQHF. For the CDR3, the DNA is TGTGCCAGTAGCCCTTATGGGAGAGGAAATCAGCCCCAGCATTTT. The rearrangement joins TRBV19 to TRBJ1-5, with D unclear. V was shortened by 6 bases and J by 4 bases, with 16 bases between the two germline ends. The CDR3 covers 15 residues. Germline V lookup: CDR1 LNHDA, CDR2 SQIVND (reference sequence).

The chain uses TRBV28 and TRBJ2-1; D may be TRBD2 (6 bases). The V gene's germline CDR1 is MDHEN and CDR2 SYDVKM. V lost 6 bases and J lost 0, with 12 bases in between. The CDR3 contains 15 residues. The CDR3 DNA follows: TGTGCCAGCAGCCTTAGCGGTTACTCCTACAATGAGCAGTTCTTC. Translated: CASSLSGYSYNEQFF.

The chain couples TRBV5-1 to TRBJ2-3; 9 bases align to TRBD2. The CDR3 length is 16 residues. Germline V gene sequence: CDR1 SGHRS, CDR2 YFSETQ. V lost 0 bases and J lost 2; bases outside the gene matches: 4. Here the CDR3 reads CASSLGAGGLTDTQYF. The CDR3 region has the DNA TGCGCCAGCAGCTTGGGAGCGGGGGGACTCACAGATACGCAGTATTTT.

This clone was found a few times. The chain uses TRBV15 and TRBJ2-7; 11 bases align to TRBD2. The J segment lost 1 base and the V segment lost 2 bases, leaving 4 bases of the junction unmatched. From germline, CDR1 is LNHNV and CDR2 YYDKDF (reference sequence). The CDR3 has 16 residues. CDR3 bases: TGTGCCACCAGCAGATTAGGGACTAGCGGTTCCTACGAGCAGTACTTC. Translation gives CATSRLGTSGSYEQYF.

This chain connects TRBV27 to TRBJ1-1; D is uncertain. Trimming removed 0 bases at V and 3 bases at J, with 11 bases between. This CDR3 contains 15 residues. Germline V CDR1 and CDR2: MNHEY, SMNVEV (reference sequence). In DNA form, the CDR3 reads TGTGCCAGCAGTTTATCGACTTCTGGGCACACTGAAGCTTTCTTT. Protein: CASSLSTSGHTEAFF.

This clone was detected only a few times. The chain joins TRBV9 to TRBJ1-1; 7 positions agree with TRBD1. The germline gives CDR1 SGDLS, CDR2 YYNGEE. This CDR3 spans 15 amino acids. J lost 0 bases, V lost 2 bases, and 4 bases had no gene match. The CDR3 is CASSVEGALNTEAFF. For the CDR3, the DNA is TGTGCCAGCAGCGTGGAGGGGGCATTGAACACTGAAGCTTTCTTT.

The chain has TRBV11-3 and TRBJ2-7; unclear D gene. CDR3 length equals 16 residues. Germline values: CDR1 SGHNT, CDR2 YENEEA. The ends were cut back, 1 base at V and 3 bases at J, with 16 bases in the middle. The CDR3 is CASSLVGQKPLYEQYF. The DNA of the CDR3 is TGTGCCAGCAGCTTAGTTGGGCAGAAACCCCTCTACGAGCAGTACTTC.

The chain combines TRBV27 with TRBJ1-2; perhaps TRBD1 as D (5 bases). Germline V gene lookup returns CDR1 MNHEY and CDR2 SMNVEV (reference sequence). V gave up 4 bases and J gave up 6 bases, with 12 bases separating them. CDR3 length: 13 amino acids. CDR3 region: CASSSDSYDGYTF. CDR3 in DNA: TGTGCCAGCAGTTCCGACAGTTACGATGGCTACACCTTC.